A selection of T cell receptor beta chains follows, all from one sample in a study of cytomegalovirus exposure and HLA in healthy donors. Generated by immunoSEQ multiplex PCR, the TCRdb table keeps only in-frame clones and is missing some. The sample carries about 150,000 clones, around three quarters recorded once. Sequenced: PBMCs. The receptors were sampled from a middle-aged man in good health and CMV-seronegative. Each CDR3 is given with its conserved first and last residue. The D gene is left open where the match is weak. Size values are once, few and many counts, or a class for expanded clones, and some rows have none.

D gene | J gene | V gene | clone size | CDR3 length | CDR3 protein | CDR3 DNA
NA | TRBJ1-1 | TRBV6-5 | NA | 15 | CASSRTTGLTTEAFF | TGTGCCAGCAGTCGAACGACAGGCTTGACTACTGAAGCTTTCTTT
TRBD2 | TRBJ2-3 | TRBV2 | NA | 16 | CASSGRLAGVGDTQYF | TGTGCCAGCAGCGGACGACTAGCGGGGGTGGGAGATACGCAGTATTTT
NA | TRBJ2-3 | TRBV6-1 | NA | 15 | CASGLSKTLTDTQYF | TGTGCCAGCGGGCTCTCCAAAACCCTCACAGATACGCAGTATTTT
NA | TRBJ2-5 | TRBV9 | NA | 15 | CASSPRERYQETQYF | TGTGCCAGCAGCCCTCGGGAGAGGTACCAAGAGACCCAGTACTTC
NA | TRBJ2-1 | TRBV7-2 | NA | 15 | CASSPRPAEPQGQFF | TGTGCCAGCAGCCCCCGCCCGGCGGAGCCCCAGGGGCAGTTCTTC
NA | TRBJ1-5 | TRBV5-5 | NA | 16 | CASSPVWAGWDQPQHF | TGTGCCAGCAGCCCGGTTTGGGCAGGGTGGGATCAGCCCCAGCATTTT
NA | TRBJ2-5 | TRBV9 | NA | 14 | CASSGGALQETQYF | TGTGCCAGCAGCGGCGGGGCATTACAAGAGACCCAGTACTTC
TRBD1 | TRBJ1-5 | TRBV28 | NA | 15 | CASSFWRTGIQPQHF | TGTGCCAGCAGTTTTTGGAGGACAGGGATTCAGCCCCAGCATTTT
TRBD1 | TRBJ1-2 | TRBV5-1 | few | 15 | CASSSGTELNYGYTF | TGCGCCAGCAGTTCCGGGACAGAGCTTAACTATGGCTACACCTTC
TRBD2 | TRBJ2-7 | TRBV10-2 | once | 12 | CASLSGNREQYF | TGCGCCAGCCTTAGCGGGAATCGAGAGCAGTACTTC
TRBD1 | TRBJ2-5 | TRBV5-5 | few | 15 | CASSSLPGQGETQYF | TGTGCCAGCAGCTCGTTACCGGGACAGGGAGAGACCCAGTACTTC
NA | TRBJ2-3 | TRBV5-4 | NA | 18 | CASSSGMAGPFLGDTQYF | TGTGCCAGCAGCTCGGGGATGGCGGGGCCCTTCCTCGGGGATACGCAGTATTTT
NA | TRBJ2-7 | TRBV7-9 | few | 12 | CASSLGGGEQYF | TGTGCCAGCAGCCTCGGGGGTGGGGAGCAGTACTTC
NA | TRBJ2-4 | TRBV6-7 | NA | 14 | CASSYTRAKNIQYF | TGTGCCAGCAGTTACACCAGGGCCAAAAACATTCAGTACTTC
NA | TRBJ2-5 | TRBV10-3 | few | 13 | CAISESTGETQYF | TGTGCCATCAGTGAGTCGACGGGAGAGACCCAGTACTTC
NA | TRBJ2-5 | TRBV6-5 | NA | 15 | CASSYSVYYLWTQYF | TGTGCCAGCAGTTACTCGGTTTACTACCTGTGGACCCAGTACTTC
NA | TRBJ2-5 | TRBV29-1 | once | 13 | CSVGDGRVKTQYF | TGCAGCGTTGGAGATGGGCGGGTAAAGACCCAGTACTTC
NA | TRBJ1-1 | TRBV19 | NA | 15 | CASSLNGEYNTEAFF | TGTGCCAGTAGCCTAAACGGGGAATATAACACTGAAGCTTTCTTT
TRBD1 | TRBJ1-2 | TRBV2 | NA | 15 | CASSPGQYWGGGYTF | TGTGCCAGCAGTCCGGGACAGTACTGGGGTGGTGGCTACACCTTC
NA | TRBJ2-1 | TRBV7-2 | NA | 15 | CASSWKAGGLLEQFF | TGTGCCAGCAGCTGGAAGGCCGGGGGGCTCCTCGAGCAGTTCTTC
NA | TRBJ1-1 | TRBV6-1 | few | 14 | CASSEAQTLAEAFF | TGTGCCAGCAGTGAAGCCCAGACCTTAGCCGAAGCTTTCTTT
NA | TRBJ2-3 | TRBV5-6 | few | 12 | CASSLATDTQYF | TGTGCCAGCAGCTTGGCTACAGATACGCAGTATTTT
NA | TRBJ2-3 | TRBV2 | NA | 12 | CARRRWTHTQYF | TGTGCCAGGCGGAGATGGACACATACGCAGTATTTT
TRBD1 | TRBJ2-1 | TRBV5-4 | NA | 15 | CASSSRGLPYNEQFF | TGTGCCAGCAGCTCCAGGGGGCTCCCTTACAATGAGCAGTTCTTC
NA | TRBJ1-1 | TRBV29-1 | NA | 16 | CSVKEMTSELRTEAFF | TGCAGCGTTAAAGAAATGACGTCCGAATTGCGGACTGAAGCTTTCTTT
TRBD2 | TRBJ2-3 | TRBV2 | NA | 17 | CASIDSPAGGNTDTQYF | TGTGCCAGCATCGACAGTCCAGCGGGGGGGAACACAGATACGCAGTATTTT
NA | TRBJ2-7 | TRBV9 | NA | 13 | CASSAYWGDEQYF | TGTGCCAGCAGCGCCTATTGGGGAGACGAGCAGTACTTC
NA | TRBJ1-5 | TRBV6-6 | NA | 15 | CASSPGQTTNQPQHF | TGTGCCAGCAGTCCCGGACAGACTACAAATCAGCCCCAGCATTTT
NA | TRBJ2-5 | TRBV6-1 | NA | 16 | CASSVLGGGGDETQYF | TGTGCCAGCAGTGTATTAGGGGGCGGCGGGGATGAGACCCAGTACTTC